This entry features one T cell receptor beta chain sequence. This sample was included in a study of CXCR3-negative and CXCR3-positive naive CD8 T cells. 5' RACE with UMI labels generated the TRB cDNA libraries. TCRdb reprocessed the 5' RACE reads and stores each CDR3 protein as one record, lacking DNA. This sample's table has more than 50,000 distinct CDR3 sequences. Per germline, CDR1 MDHEN and CDR2 SYDVKM. The CDR3 is made up of 14 amino acids. Sequenced material: naive CXCR3- CD8+ T cells from blood. Indicated subset: CD45RO-CCR7+CD27+CD95- naive CD8+ T cells lacking CXCR3 (TNR3-). The receptor's source is a human donor in good health. Some clones in this sample may be carry-over from other donors' samples. V usage is TRBV28 and J usage is TRBJ1-1; without DNA, the TCRdb call of TRBD1 cannot be checked. CDR3 residues: CASSLPGRNTEAFF.